This T cell receptor (beta chain) was profiled in a study of Ad26.COV2.S vaccination and SARS-CoV-2 variants. Study overall: The Ad26.COV2.S arm of the COV1001 trial was where the donor was placed.

Indicated treatment: roughly 18 received Ad26.COV2.S at low or high dose, single or two shots; about five received placebo; per-sample allocation not given. The samples were gathered on day 63 after the first injection of vaccine or placebo. Study-wide results and caveats: It was found that vaccine and placebo recipients had similar non-spike TCR breadth.

Using immunoSEQ multiplex PCR, the repertoire was profiled, and TCRdb retains in-frame clones only, with some absent. The data show some 350,000 clones, 85% to 90% seen once. Remarks on this clone: Its antigen is unknown.

The sample consisted of peripheral blood, taken in a trial of Ad26.COV2.S vaccine versus placebo. This TCR was recovered from a person between 18 and 60 years old who received the Ad26.COV2.S COVID-19 vaccine or a placebo.

This CDR3 is CASSLSPAGELFF. The CDR3 DNA is TGTGCCAGCAGCTTAAGTCCCGCCGGGGAGCTGTTTTTT. The V gene is TRBV7-6, the J gene TRBJ2-2; no clear D. The V and J ends lost 2 bases and 6 bases respectively, with 7 bases between them. Germline lookup yields CDR1 SGHVS and CDR2 FNYEAQ. The length of the CDR3 is 13 residues.